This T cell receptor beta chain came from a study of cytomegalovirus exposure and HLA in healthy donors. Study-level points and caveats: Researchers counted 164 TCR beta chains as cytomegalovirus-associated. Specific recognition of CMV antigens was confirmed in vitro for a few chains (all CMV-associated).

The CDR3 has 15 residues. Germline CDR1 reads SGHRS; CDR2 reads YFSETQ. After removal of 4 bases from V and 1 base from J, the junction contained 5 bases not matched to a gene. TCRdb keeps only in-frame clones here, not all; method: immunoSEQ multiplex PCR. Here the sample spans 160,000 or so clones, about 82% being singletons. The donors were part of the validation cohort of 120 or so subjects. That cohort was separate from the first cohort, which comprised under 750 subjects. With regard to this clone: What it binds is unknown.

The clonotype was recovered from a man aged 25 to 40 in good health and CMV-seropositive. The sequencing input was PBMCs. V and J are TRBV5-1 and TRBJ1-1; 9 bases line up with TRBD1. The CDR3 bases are TGCGCCAGCAGCCTCGCGGGACAGGGGAACACTGAAGCTTTCTTT. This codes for CASSLAGQGNTEAFF.